Listed below are T cell receptor beta chains from one sample, sequenced in a study of control samples from healthy donors and cancer patients. Produced via immunoSEQ multiplex PCR; TCRdb's table is partial and in-frame only. The data show 150,000 to 200,000 clones, with about 90% seen just once and about 12% held by the top ten. Sequencing input: blood. All receptors come from a man aged 25 to 40 in good health. The CDR3 runs from the conserved cysteine through the conserved F or W. Fields, in order: D gene, clone size, J gene, V gene, CDR3 protein, CDR3 DNA. D genes are given only for firm matches. A row's size may be missing; if present it is once, few, many or a size class.

NA,NA,TRBJ2-2,TRBV13,CASSVGLGGTGELFF,TGTGCCAGCAGTGTAGGGCTGGGGGGAACCGGGGAGCTGTTTTTT
TRBD2,NA,TRBJ2-5,TRBV7-9,CASSFFQRGETQYF,TGTGCCAGCAGCTTTTTTCAGCGGGGAGAGACCCAGTACTTC
TRBD1,NA,TRBJ2-3,TRBV15,CATSRDKGTGESKDTQYF,TGTGCCACCAGCAGAGATAAGGGGACAGGGGAATCCAAAGATACGCAGTATTTT
NA,NA,TRBJ1-3,TRBV7-9,CASSSGGYSGNTIYF,TGTGCCAGCAGCTCGGGGGGGTACTCTGGAAACACCATATATTTT
NA,NA,TRBJ1-2,TRBV10-3,CAISVGYGYTF,TGTGCCATCAGTGTGGGCTATGGCTACACCTTC
NA,NA,TRBJ2-3,TRBV10-2,CASSAQGGVTDTQYF,TGCGCCAGCAGTGCACAGGGAGGAGTCACAGATACGCAGTATTTT
NA,once,TRBJ2-7,TRBV3-1/TRBV3-2,CASSQGNSYEQYF,TGTGCCAGCAGCCAGGGAAACTCCTACGAGCAGTACTTC
NA,NA,TRBJ2-7,TRBV18,CASSLEGSYEQYF,TGTGCCAGCTCACTGGAGGGCTCCTACGAGCAGTACTTC
NA,once,TRBJ1-4,TRBV7-9,CASSLGAYNEKLFF,TGTGCCAGCAGCTTGGGGGCCTATAATGAAAAACTGTTTTTT
NA,NA,TRBJ2-3,TRBV18,CASSGQQGRRDTQYF,TGTGCCAGCTCAGGCCAGCAGGGACGTAGAGATACGCAGTATTTT
NA,NA,TRBJ1-4,TRBV19,CASSLSEFNEKLFF,TGTGCCAGTAGTTTATCAGAATTTAATGAAAAACTGTTTTTT
NA,NA,TRBJ2-2,TRBV19,CASRNTGELFF,TGTGCCAGTAGGAACACCGGGGAGCTGTTTTTT
NA,NA,TRBJ2-3,TRBV3-1/TRBV3-2,CASSQGDVNTQYF,TGTGCCAGCAGCCAAGGTGACGTCAATACGCAGTATTTT
NA,NA,TRBJ1-4,TRBV14,CASSQRSGTSGEKLFF,TGTGCCAGCAGCCAAAGATCCGGGACTTCAGGTGAAAAACTGTTTTTT
TRBD2,NA,TRBJ2-1,TRBV19,CASSPWTSIRNEQFF,TGTGCCAGTAGTCCTTGGACTAGTATTCGAAATGAGCAGTTCTTC
NA,NA,TRBJ1-4,TRBV5-1,CASSLGGGANEKLFF,TGCGCCAGCAGCTTGGGTGGGGGCGCTAATGAAAAACTGTTTTTT
NA,few,TRBJ1-1,TRBV12-3/TRBV12-4,CASSRGTEAFF,TGTGCCAGCAGCCGTGGCACTGAAGCTTTCTTT
NA,NA,TRBJ2-1,TRBV6-5,CASSLGYEYNEQFF,TGTGCCAGCAGTTTAGGTTATGAGTACAATGAGCAGTTCTTC
NA,NA,TRBJ2-1,TRBV18,CASSGSNEQFF,TGTGCCAGCTCTGGGAGCAATGAGCAGTTCTTC
NA,NA,TRBJ2-5,TRBV7-9,CASFGLEETQYF,TGTGCCAGCTTCGGGCTAGAGGAGACCCAGTACTTC
NA,NA,TRBJ1-1,TRBV10-3,CAIRGIDTEAFF,TGTGCCATCAGGGGGATAGACACTGAAGCTTTCTTT
TRBD2,NA,TRBJ2-1,TRBV7-2,CASSRTSGIPEWNEQFF,TGTGCCAGCAGCCGGACTAGCGGGATCCCGGAATGGAATGAGCAGTTCTTC
TRBD2,NA,TRBJ2-1,TRBV25-1,CASSESGTSFSNEQFF,TGTGCCAGCAGTGAATCCGGGACTAGCTTCTCTAATGAGCAGTTCTTC
TRBD2,NA,TRBJ2-2,TRBV7-9,CASSYSGRNTGELFF,TGTGCCAGCAGCTACAGCGGGAGAAACACCGGGGAGCTGTTTTTT
NA,NA,TRBJ2-5,TRBV6-2/TRBV6-3,CASSIPDSQETQYF,TGTGCCAGCAGTATACCGGACAGCCAAGAGACCCAGTACTTC
NA,NA,TRBJ1-1,TRBV11-2,CASSLGGGPTEAFF,TGTGCCAGCAGCTTAGGGGGGGGGCCCACTGAAGCTTTCTTT
TRBD2,NA,TRBJ2-1,TRBV7-9,CASSLGLADNEQFF,TGTGCCAGCAGCTTGGGACTAGCGGACAATGAGCAGTTCTTC
NA,NA,TRBJ1-5,TRBV19,CASSVSQGSLNQPQHF,TGTGCCAGTAGTGTCTCACAGGGCTCCCTCAATCAGCCCCAGCATTTT
NA,NA,TRBJ1-6,TRBV28,CASREDTTLGRSPLHF,TGTGCCAGCAGAGAAGACACAACCCTTGGACGTTCACCCCTCCACTTT
TRBD2,once,TRBJ2-1,TRBV7-9,CASSSLAGRENEQFF,TGTGCCAGCAGCTCACTAGCGGGACGGGAGAATGAGCAGTTCTTC
NA,NA,TRBJ1-1,TRBV7-9,CASSLSFGGGMNTEAFF,TGTGCCAGCAGCTTAAGTTTTGGGGGCGGGATGAACACTGAAGCTTTCTTT
NA,many,TRBJ1-4,TRBV5-5,CASSFGASLEKLFF,TGTGCCAGCAGCTTCGGAGCTTCTCTGGAAAAACTGTTTTTT
NA,few,TRBJ1-4,TRBV6-1,CASSEGSYGVGEKLFF,TGTGCCAGCAGTGAAGGCTCATATGGGGTGGGTGAGAAACTGTTTTTT
NA,NA,TRBJ1-2,TRBV18,CASSLRGGDGYTF,TGTGCCAGCTCACTGAGGGGCGGAGATGGCTACACCTTC
NA,NA,TRBJ1-2,TRBV6-5,CASSWGSGRANYGYTF,TGTGCCAGCAGTTGGGGGTCGGGCAGAGCTAACTATGGCTACACCTTC
NA,NA,TRBJ1-6,TRBV4-1,CASRMQLGPYNSPLHF,TGCGCCAGCAGGATGCAGCTGGGACCCTATAATTCACCCCTCCACTTT
TRBD1,NA,TRBJ2-1,TRBV5-1,CASSHPNRGGEQFF,TGCGCCAGCAGTCATCCGAACAGGGGCGGTGAGCAGTTCTTC
NA,NA,TRBJ2-7,TRBV28,CASSDPGTNYEQYF,TGTGCCAGCAGTGATCCGGGAACTAATTACGAGCAGTACTTC
TRBD1,once,TRBJ1-1,TRBV5-4,CASSLQGMDTEAFF,TGTGCCAGCAGCCTACAGGGGATGGACACTGAAGCTTTCTTT
NA,NA,TRBJ1-5,TRBV27,CASSFEGRDQPQHF,TGTGCCAGCAGTTTTGAGGGTAGGGATCAGCCCCAGCATTTT
TRBD1,NA,TRBJ1-2,TRBV7-8,CASSTQAGTGYNYGYTF,TGTGCCAGCAGCACACAGGCCGGGACAGGCTACAATTATGGCTACACCTTC
TRBD1,NA,TRBJ1-2,TRBV27,CASSSTTGQRTGYTF,TGTGCCAGCAGTAGTACGACGGGACAGAGAACCGGCTACACCTTC
NA,NA,TRBJ1-1,TRBV10-3,CAIRMGGTEAFF,TGTGCCATCAGGATGGGGGGCACTGAAGCTTTCTTT
NA,once,TRBJ2-1,TRBV7-3,CASSLTFGTYNEQFF,TGTGCCAGCAGCTTAACTTTTGGGACCTACAATGAGCAGTTCTTC
TRBD1,once,TRBJ2-1,TRBV5-5,CASSLGQGEQFF,TGTGCCAGCAGCCTAGGACAGGGCGAGCAGTTCTTC
NA,NA,TRBJ1-1,TRBV10-2,CASSDLSTTGINEAFF,TGCGCCAGCAGTGACCTCTCGACAACAGGGATAAATGAAGCTTTCTTT
NA,NA,TRBJ2-7,TRBV20-1,CSAPYRYEQYF,TGCAGTGCGCCGTACAGGTACGAGCAGTACTTC
NA,few,TRBJ1-6,TRBV4-1,CASSQDIGQGGSPLHF,TGCGCCAGCAGCCAAGATATAGGGCAGGGAGGCTCACCCCTCCACTTT
NA,NA,TRBJ2-1,TRBV6-6,CASSQGRVHGDYNEQFF,TGTGCCAGCAGTCAGGGAAGGGTCCACGGGGATTACAATGAGCAGTTCTTC
NA,NA,TRBJ1-4,TRBV5-1,CASSQWGADEKLFF,TGCGCCAGCAGCCAGTGGGGGGCCGATGAAAAACTGTTTTTT
NA,NA,TRBJ1-6,TRBV15,CATSRDRTGRNSPLHF,TGTGCCACCAGCAGAGATAGAACGGGTCGTAATTCACCCCTCCACTTT
NA,NA,TRBJ1-2,TRBV5-4,CASNPAGANYGYTF,TGTGCCAGCAATCCGGCAGGGGCTAACTATGGCTACACCTTC
TRBD1,NA,TRBJ2-7,TRBV11-3,CASSAGQGYEQYF,TGTGCCAGCAGCGCGGGACAGGGCTACGAGCAGTACTTC
NA,NA,TRBJ2-2,TRBV12-5,CASGLLAGLGNTGELFF,TGTGCTAGTGGTCTACTCGCAGGGCTGGGGAACACCGGGGAGCTGTTTTTT
NA,NA,TRBJ1-1,TRBV5-1,CASSLSGLETEAFF,TGCGCCAGCAGCTTGTCAGGGCTTGAGACTGAAGCTTTCTTT